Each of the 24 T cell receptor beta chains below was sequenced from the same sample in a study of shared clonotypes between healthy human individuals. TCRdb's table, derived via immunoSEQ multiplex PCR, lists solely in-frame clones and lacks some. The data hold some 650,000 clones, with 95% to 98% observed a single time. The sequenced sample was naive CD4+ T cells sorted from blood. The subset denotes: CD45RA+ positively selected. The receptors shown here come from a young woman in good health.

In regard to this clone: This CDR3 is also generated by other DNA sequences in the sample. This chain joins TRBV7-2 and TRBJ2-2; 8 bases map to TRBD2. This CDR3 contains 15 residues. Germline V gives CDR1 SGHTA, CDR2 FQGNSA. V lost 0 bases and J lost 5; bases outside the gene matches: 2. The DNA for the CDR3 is TGTGCCAGCAGCTTAGCTGGCGGGAGGACCGGGGAGCTGTTTTTT. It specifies CASSLAGGRTGELFF.

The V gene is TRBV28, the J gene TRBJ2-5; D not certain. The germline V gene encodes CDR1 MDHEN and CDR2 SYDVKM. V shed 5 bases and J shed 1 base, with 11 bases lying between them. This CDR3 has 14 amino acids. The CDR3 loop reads CASSTRTFQETQYF. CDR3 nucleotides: TGTGCCAGCAGTACGAGAACCTTCCAAGAGACCCAGTACTTC.

CDR3 sequence reads: CASSDPQGYEQYF. The CDR3 DNA follows: TGTGCCAGCAGTGACCCCCAGGGGTACGAGCAGTACTTC. The chain links TRBV6-4 to TRBJ2-7; D might be TRBD1 (6 bases). The germline gives CDR1 MRHNA, CDR2 SNTAGT. Trimming pared 2 bases from V and 4 bases from J, leaving 9 bases between. The CDR3 sequence is 13 residues long.

CDR3 residues: CASSLAGERNNEQFF. In DNA form, the CDR3 reads TGTGCCAGCAGTTTAGCGGGAGAGAGAAACAATGAGCAGTTCTTC. The chain links TRBV27 to TRBJ2-1; 7 bases map to TRBD2. CDR1 and CDR2 from the germline V gene are MNHEY and SMNVEV (reference sequence). Losses at the gene ends were 2 bases for V and 5 bases for J; bases not matched to a gene: 6. This CDR3 region has 15 residues.

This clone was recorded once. The DNA for the CDR3 is TGTGCCAGCAAGGCCGCCGGGACAGATGGAAACACCATATATTTT. This sequence encodes CASKAAGTDGNTIYF. J is TRBJ1-3 and V is TRBV28; 7 nucleotides match TRBD1. The CDR3 covers 15 residues. V shed 7 bases, J shed 3 bases, and the junction held 9 bases outside the gene matches. CDR1 and CDR2 (germline): MDHEN, SYDVKM.

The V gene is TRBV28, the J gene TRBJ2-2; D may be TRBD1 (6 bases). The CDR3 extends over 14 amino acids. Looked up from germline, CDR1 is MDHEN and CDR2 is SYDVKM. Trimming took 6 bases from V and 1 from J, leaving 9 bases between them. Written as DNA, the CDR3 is TGTGCCAGCAGGACGACAGGGAACACCGGGGAGCTGTTTTTT. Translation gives CASRTTGNTGELFF.

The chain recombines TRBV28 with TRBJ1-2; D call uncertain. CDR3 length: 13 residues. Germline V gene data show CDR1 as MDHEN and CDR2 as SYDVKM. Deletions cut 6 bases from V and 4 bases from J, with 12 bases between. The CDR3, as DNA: TGTGCCAGCAGGGTATCTCTTCCCTATGGCTACACCTTC. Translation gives CASRVSLPYGYTF.

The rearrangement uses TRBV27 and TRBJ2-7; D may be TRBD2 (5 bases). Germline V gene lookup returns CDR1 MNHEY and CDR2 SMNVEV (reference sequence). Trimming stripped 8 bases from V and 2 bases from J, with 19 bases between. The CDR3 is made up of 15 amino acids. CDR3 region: CASPKSRETTYEQYF. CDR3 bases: TGTGCCAGCCCAAAAAGTCGGGAAACGACCTACGAGCAGTACTTC.

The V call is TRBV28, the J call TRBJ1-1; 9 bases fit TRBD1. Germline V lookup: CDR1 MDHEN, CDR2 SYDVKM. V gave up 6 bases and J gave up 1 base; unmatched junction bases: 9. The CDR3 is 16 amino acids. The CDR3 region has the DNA TGTGCCAGCAGGACATCAAACAGGGGGCCGAACACTGAAGCTTTCTTT. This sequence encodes CASRTSNRGPNTEAFF.

The CDR3 region is CASSEGSYEQYF. As DNA, the CDR3 is TGCGCCAGCAGCGAGGGCTCCTACGAGCAGTACTTC. V usage is TRBV5-1 and J usage is TRBJ2-7; possible D gene TRBD2, 5 bases. Trimming stripped 4 bases from V and 0 bases from J, with 5 bases between. This CDR3 has 12 amino acids. Germline V gene lookup returns CDR1 SGHRS and CDR2 YFSETQ.

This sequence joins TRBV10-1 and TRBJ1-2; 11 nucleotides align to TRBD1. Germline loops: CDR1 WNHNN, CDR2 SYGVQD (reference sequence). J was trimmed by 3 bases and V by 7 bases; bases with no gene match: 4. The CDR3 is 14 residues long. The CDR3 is CASTRTGGYYGYTF. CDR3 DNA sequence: TGCGCCAGCACCAGGACAGGGGGCTACTATGGCTACACCTTC.

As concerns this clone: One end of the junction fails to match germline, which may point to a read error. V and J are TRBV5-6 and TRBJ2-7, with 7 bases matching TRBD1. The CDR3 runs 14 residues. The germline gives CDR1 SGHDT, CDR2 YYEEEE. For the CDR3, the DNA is TGTGTCAGCAGCTCCTCACCAGGGGGTTACGAGCAGTACTTC. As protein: CVSSSSPGGYEQYF.

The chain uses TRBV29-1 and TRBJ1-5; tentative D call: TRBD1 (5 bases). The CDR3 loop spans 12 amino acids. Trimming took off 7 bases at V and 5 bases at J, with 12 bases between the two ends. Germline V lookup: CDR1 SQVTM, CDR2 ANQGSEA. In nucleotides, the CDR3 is TGCAGCGCGGGGGAGGGAGATCAGCCCCAGCATTTT. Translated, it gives CSAGEGDQPQHF.

The CDR3 bases are TGTGCCAGCAGTTCCCCGGCGGGCAGGGGCATCAACGAGCAGTACTTC. Translating gives CASSSPAGRGINEQYF. This chain uses TRBV28 with TRBJ2-7; D possibly corresponds to TRBD1 (6 bases). The CDR3 totals 16 residues. The V gene lost 4 bases and the J gene lost 5 bases, with 21 bases spanning the gap. Germline V gene data show CDR1 as MDHEN and CDR2 as SYDVKM.

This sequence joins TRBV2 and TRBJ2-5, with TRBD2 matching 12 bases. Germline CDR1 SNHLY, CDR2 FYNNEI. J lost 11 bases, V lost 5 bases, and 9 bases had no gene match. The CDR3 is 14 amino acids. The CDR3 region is CASSLAGGRGEQYF. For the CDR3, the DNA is TGTGCCAGCAGTCTAGCGGGAGGGAGGGGAGAGCAGTACTTC.

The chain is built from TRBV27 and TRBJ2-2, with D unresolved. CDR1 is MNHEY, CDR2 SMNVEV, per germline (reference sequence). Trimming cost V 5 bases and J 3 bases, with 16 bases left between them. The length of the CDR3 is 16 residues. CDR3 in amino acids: CASSPRTVVDTGELFF. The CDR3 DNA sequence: TGTGCCAGCAGTCCCCGTACAGTGGTGGACACCGGGGAGCTGTTTTTT.

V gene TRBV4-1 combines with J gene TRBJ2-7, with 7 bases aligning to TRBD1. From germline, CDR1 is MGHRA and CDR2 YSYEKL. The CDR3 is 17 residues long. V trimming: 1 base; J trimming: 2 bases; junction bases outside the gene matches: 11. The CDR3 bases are TGCGCCAGCAGCCAAGGCACCCCAGGGACAGACCCCTACGAGCAGTACTTC. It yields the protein CASSQGTPGTDPYEQYF.

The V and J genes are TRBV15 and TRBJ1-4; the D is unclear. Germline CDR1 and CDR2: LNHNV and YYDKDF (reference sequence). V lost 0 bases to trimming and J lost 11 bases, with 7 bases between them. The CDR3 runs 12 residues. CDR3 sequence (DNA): TGTGCCACCAGCAGAGACCGCGGGAAACTGTTTTTT. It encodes CATSRDRGKLFF.

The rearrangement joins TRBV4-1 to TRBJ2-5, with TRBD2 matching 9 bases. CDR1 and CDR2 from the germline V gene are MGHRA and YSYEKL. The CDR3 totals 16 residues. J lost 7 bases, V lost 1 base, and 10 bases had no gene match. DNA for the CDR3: TGCGCCAGCAGCCAAGTGGATAAACTAGCGGGCTGGACCCAGTACTTC. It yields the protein CASSQVDKLAGWTQYF.

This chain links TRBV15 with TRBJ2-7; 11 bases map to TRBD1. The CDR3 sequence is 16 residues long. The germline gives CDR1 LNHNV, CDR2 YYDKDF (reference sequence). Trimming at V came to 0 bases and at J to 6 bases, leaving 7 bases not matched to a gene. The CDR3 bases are TGTGCCACCAGCAGAGATCACGGGACAGGGGGTTTCGAGCAGTACTTC. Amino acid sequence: CATSRDHGTGGFEQYF.

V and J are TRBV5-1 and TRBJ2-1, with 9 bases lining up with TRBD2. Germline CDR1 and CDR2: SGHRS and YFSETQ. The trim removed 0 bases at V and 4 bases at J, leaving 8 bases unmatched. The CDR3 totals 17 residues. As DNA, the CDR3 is TGCGCCAGCAGCTTGGAAGGGCTAGCGGGGAGATACAATGAGCAGTTCTTC. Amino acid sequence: CASSLEGLAGRYNEQFF.

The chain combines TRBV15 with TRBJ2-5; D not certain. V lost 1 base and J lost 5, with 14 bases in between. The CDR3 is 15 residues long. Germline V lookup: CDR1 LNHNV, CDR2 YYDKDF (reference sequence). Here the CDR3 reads CATSRVAVRAETQYF. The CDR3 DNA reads TGTGCCACCAGCAGAGTGGCAGTCCGCGCGGAGACCCAGTACTTC.

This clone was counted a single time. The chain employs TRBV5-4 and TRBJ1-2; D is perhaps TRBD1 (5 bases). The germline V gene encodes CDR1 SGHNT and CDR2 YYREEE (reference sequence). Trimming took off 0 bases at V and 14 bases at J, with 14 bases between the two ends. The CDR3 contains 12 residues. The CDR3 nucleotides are TGTGCCAGCAGCTTGGGTTTGGGGGGTATTACCTTC. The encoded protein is CASSLGLGGITF.

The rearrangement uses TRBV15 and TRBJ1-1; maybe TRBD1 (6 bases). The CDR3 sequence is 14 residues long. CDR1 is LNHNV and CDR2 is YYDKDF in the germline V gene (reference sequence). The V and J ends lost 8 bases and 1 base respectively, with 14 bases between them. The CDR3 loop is CATRDMLGNTEAFF. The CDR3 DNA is TGTGCCACCCGGGACATGCTAGGGAACACTGAAGCTTTCTTT.